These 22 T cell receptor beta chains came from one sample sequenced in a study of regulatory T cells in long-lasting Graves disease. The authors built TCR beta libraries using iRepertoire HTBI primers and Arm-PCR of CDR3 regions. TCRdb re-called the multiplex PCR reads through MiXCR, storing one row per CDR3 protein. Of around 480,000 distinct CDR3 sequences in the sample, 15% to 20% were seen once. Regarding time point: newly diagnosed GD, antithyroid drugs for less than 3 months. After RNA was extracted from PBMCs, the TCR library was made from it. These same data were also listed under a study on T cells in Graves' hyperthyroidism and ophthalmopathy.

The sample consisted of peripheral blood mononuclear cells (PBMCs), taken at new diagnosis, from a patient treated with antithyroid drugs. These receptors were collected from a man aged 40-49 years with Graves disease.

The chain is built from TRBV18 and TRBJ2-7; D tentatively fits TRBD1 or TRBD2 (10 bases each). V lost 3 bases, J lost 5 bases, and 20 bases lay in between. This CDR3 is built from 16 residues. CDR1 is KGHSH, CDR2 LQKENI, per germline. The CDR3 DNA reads TGTGCCAGCTCACCCTCACTAGCGGGACAGGGGAACGAGCAGTACTTC. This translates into CASSPSLAGQGNEQYF. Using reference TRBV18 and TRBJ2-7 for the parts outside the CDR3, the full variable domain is NAGVMQNPRHLVRRRGQEARLRCSPMKGHSHVYWYRQLPEEGLKFMVYLQKENIIDESGMPKERFSAEFPKEGPSILRIQQVVRGDSAAYFCASSPSLAGQGNEQYFGPGTRLTVT.

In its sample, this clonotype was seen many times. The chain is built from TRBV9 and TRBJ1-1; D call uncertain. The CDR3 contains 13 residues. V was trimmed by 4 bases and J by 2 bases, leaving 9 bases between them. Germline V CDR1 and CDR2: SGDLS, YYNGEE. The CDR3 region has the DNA TGTGCCAGCAGCAACGGACCAAACACTGAAGCTTTCTTT. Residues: CASSNGPNTEAFF.

The CDR3, as DNA: TGTGCCAGTAGTATCATGGGGGATACGCATGGCTACACCTTC. This translates into CASSIMGDTHGYTF. V and J are TRBV19 and TRBJ1-2; D is possibly TRBD1 (5 bases). The V end lost 3 bases, the J end lost 6 bases, and 14 bases lay between the germline ends. The CDR3 loop spans 14 amino acids. The germline CDR1 and CDR2 sequences are LNHDA and SQIVND (reference sequence).

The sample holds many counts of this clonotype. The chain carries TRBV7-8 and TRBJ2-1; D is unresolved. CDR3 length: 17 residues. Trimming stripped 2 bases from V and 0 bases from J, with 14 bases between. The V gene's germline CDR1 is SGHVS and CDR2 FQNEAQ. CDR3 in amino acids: CASSLLVVWSSYNEQFF. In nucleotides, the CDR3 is TGTGCCAGCAGCTTATTGGTCGTCTGGAGCTCCTACAATGAGCAGTTCTTC.

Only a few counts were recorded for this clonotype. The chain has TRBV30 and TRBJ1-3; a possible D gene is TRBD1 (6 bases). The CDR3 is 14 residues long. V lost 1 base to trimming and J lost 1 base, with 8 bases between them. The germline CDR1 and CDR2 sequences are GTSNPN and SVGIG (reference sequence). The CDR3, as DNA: TGTGCCTGGAGTGCGGGGACATCTGGAAACACCATATATTTT. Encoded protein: CAWSAGTSGNTIYF.

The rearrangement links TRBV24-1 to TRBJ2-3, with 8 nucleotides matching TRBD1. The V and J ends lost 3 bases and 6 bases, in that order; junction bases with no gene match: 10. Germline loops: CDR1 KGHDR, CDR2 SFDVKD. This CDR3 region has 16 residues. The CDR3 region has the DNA TGTGCCACCAGTGATCCCCGGGACAGGCGTGGGGATACGCAGTATTTT. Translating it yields CATSDPRDRRGDTQYF.

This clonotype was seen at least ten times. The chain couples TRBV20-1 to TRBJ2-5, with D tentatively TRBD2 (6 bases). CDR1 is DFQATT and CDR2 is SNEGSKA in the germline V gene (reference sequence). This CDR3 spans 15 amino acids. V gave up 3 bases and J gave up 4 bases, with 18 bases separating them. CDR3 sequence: CSASGISGRGETQYF. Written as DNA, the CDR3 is TGCAGTGCTAGTGGTATTAGCGGCCGGGGAGAGACCCAGTACTTC.

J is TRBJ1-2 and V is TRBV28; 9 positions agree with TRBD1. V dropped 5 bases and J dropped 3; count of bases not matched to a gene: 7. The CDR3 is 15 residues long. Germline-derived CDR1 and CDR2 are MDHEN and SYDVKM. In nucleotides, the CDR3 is TGTGCCAGCAGTGCGCTGACAGGGGGGGACTATGGCTACACCTTC. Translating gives CASSALTGGDYGYTF.

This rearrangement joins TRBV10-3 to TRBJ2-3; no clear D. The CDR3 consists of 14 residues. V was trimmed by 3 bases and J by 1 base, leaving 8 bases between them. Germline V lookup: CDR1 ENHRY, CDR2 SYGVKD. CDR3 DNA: TGTGCCATCAGTGAAAAGCAGGGCACAGATACGCAGTATTTT. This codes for CAISEKQGTDTQYF.

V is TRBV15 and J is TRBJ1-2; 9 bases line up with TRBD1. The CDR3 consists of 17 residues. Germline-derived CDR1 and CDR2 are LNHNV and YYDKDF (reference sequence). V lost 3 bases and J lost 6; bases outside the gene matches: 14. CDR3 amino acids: CATSRETGGQGINGYTF. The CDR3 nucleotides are TGTGCCACCAGCAGGGAAACTGGGGGACAGGGAATCAATGGCTACACCTTC.

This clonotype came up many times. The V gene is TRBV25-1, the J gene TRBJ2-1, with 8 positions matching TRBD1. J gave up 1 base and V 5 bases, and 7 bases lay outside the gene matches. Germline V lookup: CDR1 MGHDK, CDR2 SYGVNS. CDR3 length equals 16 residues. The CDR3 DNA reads TGTGCCAGCAGTTTCCCAGGACAGGGTTCCTACAATGAGCAGTTCTTC. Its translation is CASSFPGQGSYNEQFF. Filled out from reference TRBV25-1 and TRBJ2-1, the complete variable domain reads EADIYQTPRYLVIGTGKKITLECSQTMGHDKMYWYQQDPGMELHLIHYSYGVNSTEKGDLSSESTVSRIRTEHFPLTLESARPSHTSQYLCASSFPGQGSYNEQFFGPGTRLTVL.

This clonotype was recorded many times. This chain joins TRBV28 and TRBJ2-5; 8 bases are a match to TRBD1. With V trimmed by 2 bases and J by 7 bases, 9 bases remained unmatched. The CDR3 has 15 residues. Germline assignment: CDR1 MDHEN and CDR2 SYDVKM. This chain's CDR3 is CASSLPGTGLRTQYF. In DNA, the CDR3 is TGTGCCAGCAGTTTACCCGGGACAGGTTTACGGACCCAGTACTTC. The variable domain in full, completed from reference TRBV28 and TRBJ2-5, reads DVKVTQSSRYLVKRTGEKVFLECVQDMDHENMFWYRQDPGLGLRLIYFSYDVKMKEKGDIPEGYSVSREKKERFSLILESASTNQTSMYLCASSLPGTGLRTQYFGPGTRLLVL.

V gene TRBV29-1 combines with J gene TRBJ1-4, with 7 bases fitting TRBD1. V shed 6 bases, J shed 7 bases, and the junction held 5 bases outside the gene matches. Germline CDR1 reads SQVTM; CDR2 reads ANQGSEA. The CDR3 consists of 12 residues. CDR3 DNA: TGCAGCGTGAGGGGGCAGGGTGAAAAACTGTTTTTT. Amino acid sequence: CSVRGQGEKLFF.

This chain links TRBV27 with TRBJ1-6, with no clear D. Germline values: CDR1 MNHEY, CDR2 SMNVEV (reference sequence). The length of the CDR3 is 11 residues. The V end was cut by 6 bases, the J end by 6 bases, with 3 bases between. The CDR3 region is CASSRNSPLHF. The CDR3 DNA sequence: TGTGCCAGCAGCCGTAATTCACCCCTCCACTTT.

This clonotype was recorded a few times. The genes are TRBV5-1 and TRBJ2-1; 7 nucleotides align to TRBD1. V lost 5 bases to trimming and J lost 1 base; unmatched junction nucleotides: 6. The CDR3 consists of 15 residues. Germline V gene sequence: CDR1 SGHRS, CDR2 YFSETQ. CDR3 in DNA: TGCGCCAGCAGGATGACAGGGCTGTCCTACAATGAGCAGTTCTTC. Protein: CASRMTGLSYNEQFF. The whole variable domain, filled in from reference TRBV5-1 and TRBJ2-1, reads KAGVTQTPRYLIKTRGQQVTLSCSPISGHRSVSWYQQTPGQGLQFLFEYFSETQRNKGNFPGRFSGRQFSNSRSEMNVSTLELGDSALYLCASRMTGLSYNEQFFGPGTRLTVL.

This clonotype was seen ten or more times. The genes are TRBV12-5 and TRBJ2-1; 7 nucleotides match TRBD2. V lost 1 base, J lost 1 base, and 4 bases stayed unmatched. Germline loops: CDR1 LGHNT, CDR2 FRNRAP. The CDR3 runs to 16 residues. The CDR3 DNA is TGTGCTAGTGGTTTGGGGGACTACCTATCCTACAATGAGCAGTTCTTC. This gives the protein CASGLGDYLSYNEQFF.

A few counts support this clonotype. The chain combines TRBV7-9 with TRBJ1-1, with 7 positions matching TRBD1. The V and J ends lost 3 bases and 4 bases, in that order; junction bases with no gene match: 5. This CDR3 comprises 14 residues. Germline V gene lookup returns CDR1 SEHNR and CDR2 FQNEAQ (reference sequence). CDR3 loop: CASSFAGQSTEAFF. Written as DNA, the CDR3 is TGTGCCAGCAGCTTCGCGGGACAGTCCACTGAAGCTTTCTTT. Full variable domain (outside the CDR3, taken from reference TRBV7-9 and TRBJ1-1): DTGVSQNPRHKITKRGQNVTFRCDPISEHNRLYWYRQTLGQGPEFLTYFQNEAQLEKSRLLSDRFSAERPKGSFSTLEIQRTEQGDSAMYLCASSFAGQSTEAFFGQGTRLTVV.

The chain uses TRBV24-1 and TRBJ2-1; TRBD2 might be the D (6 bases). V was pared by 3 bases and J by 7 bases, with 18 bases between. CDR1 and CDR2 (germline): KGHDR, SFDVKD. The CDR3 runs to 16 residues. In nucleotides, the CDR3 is TGTGCCACCAGTGATCCAAGTCGGGGGTCTTGGAATGAGCAGTTCTTC. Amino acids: CATSDPSRGSWNEQFF.

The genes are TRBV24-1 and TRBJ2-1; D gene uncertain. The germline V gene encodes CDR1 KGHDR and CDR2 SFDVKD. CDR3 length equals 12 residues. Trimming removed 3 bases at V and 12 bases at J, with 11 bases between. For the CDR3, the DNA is TGTGCCACCAGTGATCCAGGATTCGGGCAGTTCTTC. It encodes CATSDPGFGQFF.

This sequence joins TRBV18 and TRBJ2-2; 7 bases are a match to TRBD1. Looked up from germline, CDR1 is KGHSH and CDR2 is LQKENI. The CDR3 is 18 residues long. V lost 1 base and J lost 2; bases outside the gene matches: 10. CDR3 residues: CASSPLRSGQTNTGELFF. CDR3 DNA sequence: TGTGCCAGCTCACCACTTCGGTCGGGACAGACAAACACCGGGGAGCTGTTTTTT. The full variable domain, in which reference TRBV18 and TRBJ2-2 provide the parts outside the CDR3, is NAGVMQNPRHLVRRRGQEARLRCSPMKGHSHVYWYRQLPEEGLKFMVYLQKENIIDESGMPKERFSAEFPKEGPSILRIQQVVRGDSAAYFCASSPLRSGQTNTGELFFGEGSRLTVL.

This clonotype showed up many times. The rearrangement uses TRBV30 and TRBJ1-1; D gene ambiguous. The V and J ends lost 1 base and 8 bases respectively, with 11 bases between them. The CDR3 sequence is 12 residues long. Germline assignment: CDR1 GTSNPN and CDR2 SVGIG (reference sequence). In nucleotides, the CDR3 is TGTGCCTGGAGTGGTCTTCCCCTGGAAGCTTTCTTT. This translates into CAWSGLPLEAFF.

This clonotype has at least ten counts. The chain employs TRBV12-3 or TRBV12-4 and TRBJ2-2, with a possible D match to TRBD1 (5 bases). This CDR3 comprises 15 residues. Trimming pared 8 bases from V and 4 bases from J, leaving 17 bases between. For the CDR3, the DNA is TGTGCCAGCGCTGTACGTGGGGCAAGCACCGGGGAGCTGTTTTTT. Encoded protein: CASAVRGASTGELFF.